Listed here is a single TCR beta chain. This receptor's antigen is unknown. No much larger clone is present one base from it, and per-base qualities are unavailable. The data were taken from a study of STAT3 mutations in large granular lymphocyte leukemia (dated by TCRdb to between 2017 and 2020). Study-level background: Roughly half of the T-LGLL patients who were sequenced longitudinally carried canonical activating STAT3 mutations. Over half of the T-LGLL patients were given one or more immunosuppressive therapy regimens, and around two fifths of the treated patients had a hematologic response. On average, sequencing was done at 3 to 4 time points per patient, with the number of samplings ranging from 2 to 8. A couple of patients with natural killer LGL leukemia were also sequenced longitudinally as controls within the study. From an initial cohort of some 190 LGL patients, approximately 19 representative T-LGLL cases were picked for longitudinal TCRbeta and STAT3 sequencing. Serial deep sequencing of TCRbeta CDR3 and STAT3 was performed in patients with T-cell large granular lymphocyte leukemia to reconstruct clonal hierarchy and dynamics.

The investigation overall reported the following: TCR clonotype switching after therapy was seen in about 35% of the 18 patients, with all newly emerging clones being STAT3 wild type. Variable intervals between samplings and differing treatment regimens complicated linking therapy response to changes in TCR clonal burden. Every T-LGLL patient showed at least one immunodominant TCRbeta clonotype, and about half showed multiple immunodominant subclonotypes. Because no samples were available when a clone first appeared, clonal expansion was inferred from samplings taken at other points. Persisting codominant clonotypes in some patients meant a small but highly pathogenic clone may have been missed. In several patients, dominant TCR clone burden exceeded STAT3 mutant burden, suggesting STAT3 mutation arose secondarily within a pre-expanded clone.

The same DNA, extracted from blood mononuclear cells, served for both the TCR sequencing and the STAT3 sequencing. At the junction V is shortened by 4 bases and J by 0 bases, with 12 bases in between. From the cysteine up to the phenylalanine, the CDR3 has a length of 15 residues. Only CDR3 DNA remains: 45 bases, in frame from the first base. From the germline V gene, CDR1 is LGHNA and CDR2 is YSLEER. An Illumina MiSeq was used to sequence the TCRbeta libraries, yielding an average of approximately 40,000 productive templates per sample. The immunoSEQ assay, which uses multiplex PCR amplification, was used to generate TCRbeta CDR3 libraries. The original methods were these. Repertoire diversity was calculated as previously defined, with values near 0 taken to indicate extremely monoclonal samples. This immuneACCESS table, as held by TCRdb, lists in-frame sequences with V and J called but not all clones. Of the missing ones, under half trace to an unresolved V gene in checked studies; the others have no known cause. Clonal size and the V and J genes are those of that table, whereas D and trimming came from the DNA. Across this sample there are 15,000 or so clones, with about 90% seen only once. The ten biggest clones cover approximately 10% of the sample.

Recombination joined TRBV4-3 with TRBJ1-2; confidence is insufficient to name the D gene. The sequence came from a woman aged 50 to 60 with T-cell large granular lymphocyte leukemia. Some clones in this sample may be carry-over from other donors' samples. The age is the age at diagnosis. Sequencing was done on a sample of peripheral blood mononuclear cells. The DNA is TGCGCCAGCAGCCGCGTCGGAACAGCTAACTATGGCTACACCTTC. The translation is CASSRVGTANYGYTF.